The clone carrying this T cell receptor beta chain was observed a handful of times. Its target is not known. Trimming cost V 5 bases and J 6 bases; bases outside gene matches: 5. CDR1 and CDR2 (germline): SEHNR, FQNEAQ (reference sequence). The CDR3 totals 14 residues. The sample comes from a study of human T cells and chemical hapten exposure. Study summary: An area of 2 cm by about 2.2 cm on upper inner arm skin received 2% DPC for sensitization.

Study-wide results and caveats: Sensitizing to DPC left TCRs with a frequency above 1 in 1000 unaltered.

Using its own MiXCR run on the RACE reads, TCRdb lists one record per CDR3 protein. The table includes roughly 54,000 distinct CDR3 sequences, over 9.5% detected once. Time point given: patch test 2, 6 weeks after DPC sensitization. Treatment specified: therapeutic diphenylcyclopropenone sensitization with weekly scalp DPC. Each patch-test visit's blood sample preceded patch application. The J gene is TRBJ1-4, the V gene TRBV7-9, with 8 bases matching TRBD1. This TCR was recovered from a woman between 45 and 65 years old with alopecia areata. Some clones in this sample may be carry-over from other donors' samples. The specimen was whole blood, collected in connection with sensitization to the hapten diphenylcyclopropenone (DPC). CDR3 loop: CASSPGQGYEKLFF. CDR3 DNA: TGTGCCAGCAGCCCCGGACAGGGTTATGAAAAACTGTTTTTT.